One sample yielded the 24 T cell receptor beta chains listed below, sequenced in a study of T cell repertoires in cytomegalovirus infection. TCRdb called the reads again in MiXCR, with one record for every CDR3 protein. The table lists 200,000 to 300,000 distinct CDR3 sequences, 12% to 15% of them singletons, with 8.5% to 10% in the top ten. Sequencing used PBMCs. The receptors originated from a human donor in good health (CMV status not recorded). Some clones in this sample may be carry-over from other donors' samples.

The V gene is TRBV27, the J gene TRBJ1-4; the match to TRBD1 covers 7 bases. CDR1 and CDR2 from the germline V gene are MNHEY and SMNVEV (reference sequence). This CDR3 region has 14 residues. V was pared by 4 bases and J by 10 bases, with 9 bases of the junction left unmatched. The CDR3 reads CASSSSSNRGKLFF. DNA for the CDR3: TGTGCCAGCAGTTCTTCCTCGAACAGGGGAAAACTGTTTTTT.

This clonotype has more than one count but fewer than ten. The chain uses TRBV29-1 and TRBJ1-1; 12 nucleotides match TRBD1. Germline-derived CDR1 and CDR2 are SQVTM and ANQGSEA. J lost 3 bases, V lost 3 bases, and 17 bases had no gene match. The CDR3 is 19 amino acids. The CDR3 DNA reads TGCAGCGTTGATATTGCCGTTCCAGGGGACAGGGGGCTTCACACTGAAGCTTTCTTT. This encodes CSVDIAVPGDRGLHTEAFF. Supplemented by reference TRBV29-1 and TRBJ1-1, the full variable domain reads SAVISQKPSRDICQRGTSLTIQCQVDSQVTMMFWYRQQPGQSLTLIATANQGSEATYESGFVIDKFPISRPNLTFSTLTVSNMSPEDSSIYLCSVDIAVPGDRGLHTEAFFGQGTRLTVV.

In regard to this clonotype: A single base separates this from a much larger clone, so it may be a read error. The chain combines TRBV7-2 with TRBJ2-3; TRBD1 might be the D (6 bases). Germline CDR1 and CDR2: SGHTA and FQGNSA. The CDR3 spans 16 residues. The ends were cut back, 4 bases at V and 2 bases at J, with 16 bases in the middle. CDR3 residues: CASSSSPGQNTDTQYF. For the CDR3, the DNA is TGTGCCAGCAGCTCCTCACCGGGACAAAACACAGATACGCAGTATTTT.

This clonotype was seen a few times. In nucleotides, the CDR3 is TGTGCCTCCACCTTGACCAACTACGAGCAGTACTTC. Translated, it gives CASTLTNYEQYF. The chain employs TRBV12-3 or TRBV12-4 and TRBJ2-7; D remains unclear. This CDR3 spans 12 amino acids. The V end was cut by 11 bases, the J end by 3 bases, with 14 bases between.

This clonotype was counted at least ten times. The chain couples TRBV7-8 to TRBJ1-1; D is ambiguous. Germline-derived CDR1 and CDR2 are SGHVS and FQNEAQ. V was trimmed by 1 base and J by 2 bases, leaving 14 bases between them. The CDR3 loop spans 16 amino acids. CDR3 DNA sequence: TGTGCCAGCAGCTTAGTGTCAGGCAGGCCTAACACTGAAGCTTTCTTT. Protein sequence: CASSLVSGRPNTEAFF. The full variable domain, with the rest looked up from reference TRBV7-8 and TRBJ1-1, is GAGVSQSPRYKVAKRGQDVALRCDPISGHVSLFWYQQALGQGPEFLTYFQNEAQLDKSGLPSDRFFAERPEGSVSTLKIQRTQQEDSAVYLCASSLVSGRPNTEAFFGQGTRLTVV.

This clonotype was detected only once. The chain has TRBV19 and TRBJ1-5; the D gene is possibly TRBD1 (5 bases). Trimming left V 4 bases short and J 4 bases short, with 11 bases between. Germline CDR1 reads LNHDA; CDR2 reads SQIVND (reference sequence). CDR3 length: 14 amino acids. CDR3 loop: CASSTTGKNQPQHF. CDR3 nucleotide sequence: TGTGCCAGTAGTACTACAGGAAAAAATCAGCCCCAGCATTTT.

This clonotype was counted between two and nine times. The V gene is TRBV20-1, the J gene TRBJ2-3, with D unresolved. Trimming removed 4 bases from V and 2 bases from J, with 10 bases in between. The CDR3 has 13 amino acids. CDR1 DFQATT and CDR2 SNEGSKA come from the germline V gene (reference sequence). The CDR3 DNA reads TGCAGTGCTAATCCAAAACACACAGATACGCAGTATTTT. Translating it yields CSANPKHTDTQYF.

Only a few counts were recorded for this clonotype. The rearrangement uses TRBV5-1 and TRBJ1-5, with D possibly matching TRBD1 (5 bases). From germline, CDR1 is SGHRS and CDR2 YFSETQ. The CDR3 extends over 17 amino acids. Trimming took off 0 bases at V and 0 bases at J, with 13 bases between the two ends. Here the CDR3 reads CASSLGPGPDSNQPQHF. The DNA for the CDR3 is TGCGCCAGCAGCTTGGGGCCAGGGCCAGATAGCAATCAGCCCCAGCATTTT.

This clonotype showed up many times. The V and J genes are TRBV7-2 and TRBJ2-3; TRBD2 agrees at 12 bases. V dropped 0 bases and J dropped 9; count of bases not matched to a gene: 4. Looked up from germline, CDR1 is SGHTA and CDR2 is FQGNSA. This CDR3 has 15 amino acids. CDR3 in amino acids: CASSLAGLAGGTQYF. DNA for the CDR3: TGTGCCAGCAGCTTAGCTGGCCTAGCGGGGGGGACGCAGTATTTT.

A few counts support this clonotype. The chain combines TRBV6-2 or TRBV6-3 with TRBJ2-2; D may be TRBD2 (6 bases). The V gene lost 5 bases and the J gene lost 2 bases, with 12 bases spanning the gap. CDR1 and CDR2 from the germline V gene are MNHEY and SVGEGT. The CDR3 is 15 residues long. The CDR3 spells CASSPTRSNTGELFF. In DNA, the CDR3 is TGTGCCAGCAGTCCGACTAGGAGTAACACCGGGGAGCTGTTTTTT.

This clonotype turned up a few times. The chain recombines TRBV20-1 with TRBJ2-4, with TRBD2 as a possible D gene (6 bases). Per germline, CDR1 DFQATT and CDR2 SNEGSKA (reference sequence). V lost 5 bases and J 12 bases, leaving 14 bases between the germline ends. The CDR3 length is 11 residues. The CDR3 protein is CSAPTLGGQYF. The DNA for the CDR3 is TGCAGTGCTCCCACCTTGGGGGGTCAGTACTTC.

This clonotype occurred many times. This rearrangement joins TRBV7-2 to TRBJ2-2; a weak D match, TRBD2 (7 bases). Germline loops: CDR1 SGHTA, CDR2 FQGNSA. This CDR3 region has 18 residues. V gave up 5 bases and J gave up 6 bases, with 25 bases separating them. Here the CDR3 DNA reads TGTGCCAGCAGCGATAGGGGGGGGCCGAAACGGGGTGCCGGGGAGCTGTTTTTT. This sequence encodes CASSDRGGPKRGAGELFF.

This clonotype was observed many times. The chain links TRBV7-2 to TRBJ1-2; tentatively, D is TRBD1 (6 bases). Germline assignment: CDR1 SGHTA and CDR2 FQGNSA. Trimming stripped 5 bases from V and 7 bases from J, with 17 bases between. The CDR3 covers 14 residues. CDR3 amino acids: CASSLGPGAAGYTF. CDR3 in DNA: TGTGCCAGCAGCCTTGGCCCGGGGGCGGCTGGCTACACCTTC.

The table lists this clonotype with a few counts. The chain is built from TRBV12-3 or TRBV12-4 and TRBJ1-3, with D tentatively TRBD1 (5 bases). V dropped 5 bases and J dropped 2 bases, with 10 bases sitting between them. The CDR3 has 14 residues. CDR3 in DNA: TGTGCCAGCAGTACCCGGGACGCTGGAAACACCATATATTTT. It yields the protein CASSTRDAGNTIYF.

This clonotype came up a few times. CDR3 bases: TGTGCCACCAGCAGACGGGACACCAGCTACAATGAGCAGTTCTTC. This translates into CATSRRDTSYNEQFF. The rearrangement uses TRBV15 and TRBJ2-1; maybe TRBD1 (6 bases). This CDR3 contains 15 residues. Germline assignment: CDR1 LNHNV and CDR2 YYDKDF (reference sequence). Trimming shortened V by 2 bases and J by 3 bases, and 11 bases separated the two germline ends.

The gene calls are TRBV13 and TRBJ1-2, with D unclear. The CDR3 is 13 amino acids. V was shortened by 5 bases and J by 7 bases, with 14 bases between the two germline ends. CDR1 is PRHDT and CDR2 is FYEKMQ in the germline V gene (reference sequence). Here the CDR3 reads CASSLPAGRGYTF. The CDR3 DNA reads TGTGCCAGCAGCCTGCCGGCAGGCCGTGGCTACACCTTC.

V is TRBV14 and J is TRBJ1-2; D is uncertain. The germline V gene has CDR1 SGHDN and CDR2 FVKESK. The CDR3 contains 13 residues. The ends were cut back, 1 base at V and 4 bases at J, with 7 bases in the middle. The CDR3 protein is CASSQVPLYGYTF. CDR3 nucleotides: TGTGCCAGCAGCCAAGTCCCTCTCTATGGCTACACCTTC.

This clonotype was counted many times. The chain carries TRBV15 and TRBJ2-1, with no clear D. V was shortened by 0 bases and J by 0 bases, with 3 bases between the two germline ends. The CDR3 length is 14 residues. Looked up from germline, CDR1 is LNHNV and CDR2 is YYDKDF (reference sequence). The CDR3 region is CATSRDVSYNEQFF. In DNA, the CDR3 is TGTGCCACCAGCAGAGATGTCTCCTACAATGAGCAGTTCTTC. Complete variable domain (other parts from reference TRBV15 and TRBJ2-1): DAMVIQNPRYQVTQFGKPVTLSCSQTLNHNVMYWYQQKSSQAPKLLFHYYDKDFNNEADTPDNFQSRRPNTSFCFLDIRSPGLGDTAMYLCATSRDVSYNEQFFGPGTRLTVL.

This clonotype was observed many times. This chain links TRBV7-2 with TRBJ1-1, with 8 bases lining up with TRBD1. V lost 6 bases, J lost 0 bases, and 3 bases stayed unmatched. This CDR3 region has 14 residues. Germline assignment: CDR1 SGHTA and CDR2 FQGNSA. Here the CDR3 reads CASRLDRVNTEAFF. The DNA of the CDR3 is TGTGCCAGCAGATTGGACAGGGTGAACACTGAAGCTTTCTTT.

This clonotype has a count of ten or more. The CDR3 protein is CASSSIDGEQFF. The CDR3 nucleotides read TGTGCCAGCAGTTCCATCGACGGTGAGCAGTTCTTC. V usage is TRBV7-9 and J usage is TRBJ2-1; no reliable D call. The CDR3 is made up of 12 amino acids. Germline values: CDR1 SEHNR, CDR2 FQNEAQ (reference sequence). The ends were cut back, 6 bases at V and 9 bases at J, with 12 bases in the middle.

This clonotype has only a few counts. The chain uses TRBV9 and TRBJ2-7; 10 nucleotides match TRBD2. V lost 7 bases to trimming and J lost 4 bases; unmatched junction nucleotides: 5. Germline V gene sequence: CDR1 SGDLS, CDR2 YYNGEE. The CDR3 totals 13 residues. CDR3 protein: CASSSGSLYEQYF. CDR3 nucleotide sequence: TGTGCCAGCTCTAGCGGGAGTTTGTACGAGCAGTACTTC.

In its sample, this clonotype was seen many times. V and J are TRBV11-3 and TRBJ1-6; TRBD1 might be the D (5 bases). The germline V and J ends were trimmed by 3 bases and 7 bases, with 10 bases remaining between them. The CDR3 is 14 amino acids. The germline V gene has CDR1 SGHNT and CDR2 YENEEA. The CDR3 region has the DNA TGTGCCAGCAGCTTGGAAGGGACGAATTCACCCCTCCACTTT. Translating it yields CASSLEGTNSPLHF.

With respect to this clonotype: A read error is possible here, since a much larger clone lies one base away. The chain combines TRBV2 with TRBJ1-1; weak D call: TRBD1 (5 bases). This CDR3 is 12 amino acids long. Germline CDR1 reads SNHLY; CDR2 reads FYNNEI. V shed 11 bases and J shed 8 bases, with 18 bases lying between them. The CDR3 nucleotides read TGTGCCGGCGGAACGTATCAGGGAGAAGCTTTCTTT. It is translated as CAGGTYQGEAFF.

The chain joins TRBV7-3 to TRBJ2-2; D perhaps matches TRBD2 (5 bases). This CDR3 comprises 15 residues. Germline V gene lookup returns CDR1 SGHTA and CDR2 FQGTGA. V lost 5 bases and J lost 5, with 15 bases in between. The CDR3 is CASSLLGGFTGELFF. The CDR3 DNA reads TGTGCCAGCAGCCTTCTGGGCGGGTTTACCGGGGAGCTGTTTTTT.